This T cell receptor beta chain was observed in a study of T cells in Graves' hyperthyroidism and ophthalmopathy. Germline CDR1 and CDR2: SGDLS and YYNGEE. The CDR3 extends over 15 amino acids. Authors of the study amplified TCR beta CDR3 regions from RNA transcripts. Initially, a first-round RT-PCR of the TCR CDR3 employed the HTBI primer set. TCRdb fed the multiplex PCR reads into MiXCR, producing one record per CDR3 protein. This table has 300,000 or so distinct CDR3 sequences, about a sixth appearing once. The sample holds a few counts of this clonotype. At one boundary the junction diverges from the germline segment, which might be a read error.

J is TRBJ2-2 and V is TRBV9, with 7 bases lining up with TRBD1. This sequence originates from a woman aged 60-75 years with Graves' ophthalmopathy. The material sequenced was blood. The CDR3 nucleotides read TGTGCCAGCAGCTGGGGACAGCCGAACACCGAGGAGCTGTTTTTT. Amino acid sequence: CASSWGQPNTEELFF.